This T cell receptor (beta chain) was captured by sequencing in a study of response to subunit inactivated influenza vaccine. The study, taken as a whole, reports: The authors proposed limited new T cell recruitment per seasonal influenza vaccination.

TCRdb redid the calling of the RT-PCR reads with MiXCR, one entry per CDR3 protein. The sample shows approximately 520,000 distinct CDR3 sequences, 25% of them seen only once. This CDR3 comprises 12 residues. CDR1 and CDR2 from the germline V gene are MNHEY and SVGEGT. V dropped 5 bases and J dropped 7; count of bases not matched to a gene: 3. This clonotype was found a few times. What it binds is unknown. The sequence was collected from a man between 50 and 59 years old who received an inactivated influenza vaccine. The chain carries TRBV6-2 or TRBV6-3 and TRBJ2-3, with 7 bases fitting TRBD2. Sequenced material: CD4+ T cells sorted from PBMCs, taken less than 6 days after vaccination. The CDR3 DNA reads TGTGCCAGCAGTCCTAGCGGTTATACGCAGTATTTT. Translated: CASSPSGYTQYF.